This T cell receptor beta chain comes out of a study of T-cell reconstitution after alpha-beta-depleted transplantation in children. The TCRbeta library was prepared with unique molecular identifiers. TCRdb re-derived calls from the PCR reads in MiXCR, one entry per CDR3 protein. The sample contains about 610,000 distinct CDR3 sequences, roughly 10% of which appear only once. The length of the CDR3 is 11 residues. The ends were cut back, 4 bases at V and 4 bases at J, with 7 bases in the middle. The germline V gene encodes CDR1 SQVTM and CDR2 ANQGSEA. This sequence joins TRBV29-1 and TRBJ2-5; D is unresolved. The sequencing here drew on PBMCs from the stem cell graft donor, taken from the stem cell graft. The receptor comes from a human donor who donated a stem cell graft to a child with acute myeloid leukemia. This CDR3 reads CSVATGETQYF. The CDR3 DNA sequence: TGCAGCGTTGCCACCGGAGAGACCCAGTACTTC.